This TCR beta chain was obtained from a study of blood T cells in healthy people across ages. This clonotype was detected only a few times. A sample-barcoded 5' primer and a J-beta primer mix were used in a second PCR of roughly 7 to 11 cycles. In TCRdb, the 5' RACE reads were re-called with MiXCR into one record per CDR3 protein. In the table there are around 790,000 distinct CDR3 sequences, around 45% of which are singletons. The ends lost 6 bases at V and 6 bases at J; junction bases unmatched: 11. The CDR3 contains 14 residues. Germline V CDR1 and CDR2: MNHEY, SVGAGI. The source is a man in his sixties in good health. This rearrangement joins TRBV6-5 to TRBJ2-7; 7 nucleotides match TRBD2. Sequenced material: blood. DNA of the CDR3: TGTGCCAGCAGCCGGACTAGTAGTGCCAGCGAGCAGTACTTC. Translating it yields CASSRTSSASEQYF.